The clone carrying this TCR beta chain has only a few counts. The target antigen is unknown. These data are taken from a study of PD-L1 blockade in urothelial cancer. Turning to the study itself: Patients, treated from about 2014 onward, received atezolizumab 1,200 mg intravenously every 3 weeks. Findings and limits, study-wide: Better progression-free and overall survival followed lower pretreatment blood clonality.

Pretreatment sampling and on-treatment sampling together yielded between 1 and 8 samples for each patient. Synthetic analogs of TCR templates were spiked into every PCR. The repertoire was sequenced with immunoSEQ multiplex PCR; TCRdb's copy has only in-frame clones and lacks some. This table holds 35,000 to 50,000 clones, roughly 86% found once. J gave up 6 bases and V 7 bases, and 4 bases lay outside the gene matches. Per germline, CDR1 LGHNA and CDR2 YSLEER. The length of the CDR3 is 14 residues. The material was PBMCs, obtained around atezolizumab (anti-PD-L1) treatment. This rearrangement joins TRBV4-3 to TRBJ2-2; TRBD2 agrees at 11 bases. This clonotype was sampled from an older man with urothelial cancer. DNA of the CDR3: TGCGCCAGCAAACTAGCGGGAGTTCCCGGGGAGCTGTTTTTT. This encodes CASKLAGVPGELFF.